One and the same sample provided the 23 T cell receptor beta chains below, sequenced in a study of T-cell reconstitution after alpha-beta-depleted transplantation in children. Unique molecular identifiers were used to barcode this TCRbeta library. MiXCR, applied by TCRdb to the PCR reads, yields one record per CDR3 protein. The sample lists about 640,000 distinct CDR3 sequences; roughly 15% were seen once. Sequencing was performed on PBMCs from the stem cell graft donor, taken from the stem cell graft. These receptors all stem from a human donor who donated a stem cell graft to a child with acute myeloid leukemia.

This clonotype has only a few counts. Written as DNA, the CDR3 is TGTGCCAGCAGCTTCCGGACAGGGCCTAGAAACACCATATATTTT. It specifies CASSFRTGPRNTIYF. The V call is TRBV9, the J call TRBJ1-3, with 8 nucleotides matching TRBD1. CDR1 and CDR2 from the germline V gene are SGDLS and YYNGEE. Trimming cost V 4 bases and J 5 bases; bases outside gene matches: 8. CDR3 length: 15 residues.

The chain employs TRBV12-3 or TRBV12-4 and TRBJ1-1, with TRBD1 matching 12 bases. J gave up 6 bases and V 1 base, and 3 bases lay outside the gene matches. CDR3 length equals 15 residues. For the CDR3, the DNA is TGTGCCAGCAGTTTAGGGGACAGGGGGCAAGCTGAAGCTTTCTTT. This translates into CASSLGDRGQAEAFF.

This clonotype was observed many times. This chain uses TRBV6-1 with TRBJ1-1; D not certain. V lost 8 bases to trimming and J lost 3 bases, with 13 bases between them. Germline V CDR1 and CDR2: MNHNS, SASEGT. The CDR3 spans 13 residues. This chain's CDR3 is CASRGGRDTEAFF. The CDR3 nucleotides are TGTGCCAGCCGTGGAGGGAGAGACACTGAAGCTTTCTTT.

This clonotype has just a few counts. The chain has TRBV20-1 and TRBJ1-2; D gene uncertain. The CDR3 is made up of 10 amino acids. Deletions cut 5 bases from V and 8 bases from J, with 9 bases between. The germline V gene has CDR1 DFQATT and CDR2 SNEGSKA (reference sequence). The CDR3 sequence is CSASLGGYTF. The CDR3, as DNA: TGCAGTGCTTCCCTGGGGGGCTACACCTTC.

This clonotype appeared many times. The V call is TRBV6-5, the J call TRBJ1-2; D may be TRBD1 (5 bases). The V end was cut by 0 bases, the J end by 6 bases, with 17 bases between. The CDR3 is 16 amino acids. Germline V gives CDR1 MNHEY, CDR2 SVGAGI. Written as DNA, the CDR3 is TGTGCCAGCAGTTACTCCCAGGACATCTTGAGTAATGGCTACACCTTC. Its protein is CASSYSQDILSNGYTF.

This clonotype occurred many times. The chain uses TRBV27 and TRBJ2-7, with 7 bases fitting TRBD1. The trim removed 2 bases at V and 2 bases at J, leaving 3 bases unmatched. Germline loops: CDR1 MNHEY, CDR2 SMNVEV (reference sequence). The CDR3 is 14 amino acids. CDR3: CASSLRDRTYEQYF. The CDR3 nucleotides read TGTGCCAGCAGTTTACGGGACAGAACCTACGAGCAGTACTTC.

In its sample, this clonotype was seen many times. This chain uses TRBV29-1 with TRBJ1-5; 7 bases fit TRBD1. Germline V lookup: CDR1 SQVTM, CDR2 ANQGSEA. Germline trimming cut 6 bases from V and 5 bases from J; bases unmatched to any gene: 7. This CDR3 has 13 residues. The CDR3 loop is CSVKQGLDQPQHF. The CDR3 region has the DNA TGCAGCGTCAAACAGGGGTTGGATCAGCCCCAGCATTTT.

V usage is TRBV7-3 and J usage is TRBJ1-1; the D gene is possibly TRBD1 (5 bases). CDR1 is SGHTA, CDR2 FQGTGA, per germline. V lost 2 bases, J lost 6 bases, and 19 bases lay in between. This CDR3 spans 16 amino acids. The CDR3 sequence: CASSLLGRDAVAEAFF. The CDR3 DNA reads as TGTGCCAGCAGCTTACTCGGCAGGGACGCAGTGGCTGAAGCTTTCTTT. Variable domain in full (rest from reference TRBV7-3 and TRBJ1-1): GAGVSQTPSNKVTEKGKYVELRCDPISGHTALYWYRQSLGQGPEFLIYFQGTGAADDSGLPNDRFFAVRPEGSVSTLKIQRTERGDSAVYLCASSLLGRDAVAEAFFGQGTRLTVV.

This clonotype was counted many times. The chain couples TRBV20-1 to TRBJ2-3, with TRBD1 matching over 12 bases. The CDR3 is 15 residues long. Germline V gene sequence: CDR1 DFQATT, CDR2 SNEGSKA (reference sequence). Losses at the gene ends were 5 bases for V and 3 bases for J; bases not matched to a gene: 6. CDR3 amino acids: CSADPGQGATDTQYF. CDR3 DNA: TGCAGTGCTGACCCGGGACAGGGGGCTACAGATACGCAGTATTTT.

There are many counts of this clonotype. The CDR3 sequence is CASSTGFSPLHF. CDR3 sequence (DNA): TGTGCCAGCTCGACAGGGTTTTCACCCCTCCACTTT. The chain employs TRBV5-6 and TRBJ1-6; 7 bases match TRBD1. Trimming took 7 bases from V and 9 from J; bases not matched to a gene: 4. The CDR3 is 12 residues long. CDR1 and CDR2 from the germline V gene are SGHDT and YYEEEE.

V gene TRBV6-1 combines with J gene TRBJ1-5; no clear D. The CDR3 sequence is 16 residues long. From germline, CDR1 is MNHNS and CDR2 SASEGT. Trimming removed 9 bases from V and 0 bases from J, with 18 bases in between. CDR3 nucleotides: TGTGCCAGGGGAAGTGACGGACCTCATAGCAATCAGCCCCAGCATTTT. Residues: CARGSDGPHSNQPQHF.

The chain has TRBV20-1 and TRBJ2-5, with 8 bases fitting TRBD1. The CDR3 is 16 amino acids. Losses at the gene ends were 3 bases for V and 7 bases for J; bases not matched to a gene: 16. Looked up from germline, CDR1 is DFQATT and CDR2 is SNEGSKA (reference sequence). The DNA of the CDR3 is TGCAGTGCTAGGAGTTTCTCAGGGGGCCCGGCTGGGACCCAGTACTTC. Encoded protein: CSARSFSGGPAGTQYF.

This sequence joins TRBV30 and TRBJ2-7; TRBD1 matches 8 bases. The CDR3 spans 17 residues. J gave up 5 bases and V 2 bases, and 17 bases lay outside the gene matches. From germline, CDR1 is GTSNPN and CDR2 SVGIG (reference sequence). CDR3 DNA sequence: TGTGCCTGGAGTCACCGGACAGGGAAAGTTATCACGGACGAGCAGTACTTC. It yields the protein CAWSHRTGKVITDEQYF.

The chain links TRBV19 to TRBJ2-3; 11 bases fit TRBD2. The germline CDR1 and CDR2 sequences are LNHDA and SQIVND (reference sequence). This CDR3 is built from 19 residues. After removal of 5 bases from V and 6 bases from J, the junction contained 19 bases not matched to a gene. The CDR3 nucleotides read TGTGCCAGTAGTCTCCAGGCTAGCGGGGGGTCCTTTAGGCGGGATACGCAGTATTTT. This codes for CASSLQASGGSFRRDTQYF.

This clonotype has only a few counts. This CDR3 is CATSAVSSVEQYF. CDR3 DNA sequence: TGTGCCACCAGCGCCGTTTCTAGCGTCGAGCAGTACTTC. V and J are TRBV24-1 and TRBJ2-7; tentatively, D is TRBD2 (6 bases). V was clipped by 7 bases and J by 6 bases, with 15 bases between them. The CDR3 runs 13 residues. Germline loops: CDR1 KGHDR, CDR2 SFDVKD.

The table lists this clonotype with a few counts. The rearrangement joins TRBV20-1 to TRBJ2-3; TRBD1 matches 7 bases. Looked up from germline, CDR1 is DFQATT and CDR2 is SNEGSKA (reference sequence). The V gene end was trimmed by 3 bases and the J gene end by 2 bases; junction bases not matched to a gene: 14. This CDR3 has 17 residues. CDR3 sequence: CSARSSRTGLFTDTQYF. The CDR3 coding sequence is TGCAGTGCTAGGTCCTCAAGGACAGGTCTGTTCACAGATACGCAGTATTTT.

In this sample, this clonotype turned up many times. This sequence joins TRBV5-6 and TRBJ1-2; 7 nucleotides agree with TRBD1. In germline, CDR1 is SGHDT, CDR2 YYEEEE. The junction had 3 bases not matched to a gene; V was cut back by 0 bases and J by 4 bases. The CDR3 totals 14 residues. The CDR3 sequence is CASSLEAGGYGYTF. In DNA, the CDR3 is TGTGCCAGCAGCTTGGAGGCAGGGGGCTATGGCTACACCTTC.

This clonotype occurred many times. CDR3 DNA sequence: TGCAGTGCTAGAGATACTAGCGGGGGGCCACCGTACTTC. It encodes CSARDTSGGPPYF. The chain joins TRBV20-1 to TRBJ2-5; 12 bases match TRBD2. The CDR3 has 13 residues. V trimming: 0 bases; J trimming: 13 bases; junction bases outside the gene matches: 6. CDR1 is DFQATT and CDR2 is SNEGSKA in the germline V gene (reference sequence).

The gene calls are TRBV7-2 and TRBJ2-7, with 10 bases aligning to TRBD2. CDR3 length: 15 amino acids. The ends lost 2 bases at V and 0 bases at J; junction bases unmatched: 1. Germline CDR1 reads SGHTA; CDR2 reads FQGNSA. The CDR3 nucleotides read TGTGCCAGCAGCTTACTAGCGGGGGTCTCCTACGAGCAGTACTTC. This gives the protein CASSLLAGVSYEQYF.

The V gene is TRBV18, the J gene TRBJ1-4; a weak D match, TRBD1 (5 bases). V was trimmed by 0 bases and J by 5 bases, leaving 13 bases between them. This CDR3 comprises 16 residues. CDR1 and CDR2 (germline): KGHSH, LQKENI. In nucleotides, the CDR3 is TGTGCCAGCTCACCACCGACCACAGGCAGGAATGAAAAACTGTTTTTT. Translated, it gives CASSPPTTGRNEKLFF.

Many counts were recorded for this clonotype. This chain links TRBV20-1 with TRBJ1-5; TRBD1 is a possible D gene (5 bases). Trimming left V 4 bases short and J 1 base short, with 8 bases between. This CDR3 comprises 13 residues. Germline-derived CDR1 and CDR2 are DFQATT and SNEGSKA (reference sequence). CDR3 in DNA: TGCAGTGCTAAAGGGGTCAGCAATCAGCCCCAGCATTTT. Its protein product is CSAKGVSNQPQHF.

The chain couples TRBV10-3 to TRBJ2-3; 11 positions agree with TRBD2. CDR1 is ENHRY and CDR2 is SYGVKD in the germline V gene. The V gene end was trimmed by 6 bases and the J gene end by 5 bases; junction bases not matched to a gene: 10. This CDR3 has 16 residues. The CDR3 reads CAISSYSGGAVDTQYF. CDR3 nucleotide sequence: TGTGCCATCAGCTCTTATAGCGGGGGGGCCGTAGATACGCAGTATTTT.

The chain couples TRBV4-2 to TRBJ2-1, with D maybe TRBD2 (6 bases). V was trimmed by 0 bases and J by 8 bases, leaving 14 bases between them. Germline V gives CDR1 LGHNA, CDR2 YNFKEQ. This CDR3 comprises 15 residues. The CDR3 nucleotides read TGTGCCAGCAGCCAAGAAGGAGGGGTATTGGATGAGCAGTTCTTC. Translating gives CASSQEGGVLDEQFF.